The clone carrying this T cell receptor (beta chain) was counted only a few times. Its antigen remains unidentified. The data belong to a study of human T cells and chemical hapten exposure. The study, taken as a whole, reports: A positive correlation with patch test score was found for PT1 expanded TCR counts. DPC sensitization produced no change in TCRs with frequency above 1 in 1000. Donors' alopecia may make their immune response differ from healthy people's.

This CDR3 comprises 13 residues. Germline values: CDR1 SGHRS, CDR2 YFSETQ. Germline trimming cut 6 bases from V and 3 bases from J; bases unmatched to any gene: 5. TCRdb redid the calling of the RACE reads with MiXCR, one entry per CDR3 protein. The profile shows under 400,000 distinct CDR3 sequences, 4.5% to 5.5% of them singletons. Documented time point: pre-sensitization, week 0. Sample treatment: therapeutic diphenylcyclopropenone sensitization with weekly scalp DPC. The V call is TRBV5-1, the J call TRBJ1-2; 7 nucleotides align to TRBD1. This receptor was obtained from a woman between 50 and 59 years old with alopecia areata. Some clones in this sample may be carry-over from other donors' samples. The sequenced sample was whole blood, obtained in connection with sensitization to the hapten diphenylcyclopropenone (DPC). The CDR3 DNA reads TGCGCCAGCACGACAGGGAGCTACTATGGCTACACCTTC. It specifies CASTTGSYYGYTF.